Listed here are 11 T cell receptor beta chains from one sample, sequenced in a study of control samples from healthy donors and cancer patients. Libraries were prepared by immunoSEQ multiplex PCR; TCRdb keeps only in-frame clonotypes and omits some of them. This table has about 150,000 clones, approximately 92% appearing once. The sample was blood. The receptors were sampled from a man aged 25-45 years in good health.

This clone came up once. V usage is TRBV28 and J usage is TRBJ2-2; D call uncertain. Trimming removed 1 base at V and 1 base at J, with 13 bases between. Germline-derived CDR1 and CDR2 are MDHEN and SYDVKM. This CDR3 has 17 amino acids. CDR3 DNA sequence: TGTGCCAGCAGTTTATACAAGGGTAAGGTGAACACCGGGGAGCTGTTTTTT. This gives the protein CASSLYKGKVNTGELFF. The whole variable domain, remainder taken from reference TRBV28 and TRBJ2-2, is DVKVTQSSRYLVKRTGEKVFLECVQDMDHENMFWYRQDPGLGLRLIYFSYDVKMKEKGDIPEGYSVSREKKERFSLILESASTNQTSMYLCASSLYKGKVNTGELFFGEGSRLTVL.

The chain couples TRBV2 to TRBJ1-5, with D possibly being TRBD1 (5 bases). Germline assignment: CDR1 SNHLY and CDR2 FYNNEI. The CDR3 runs to 17 residues. Trimming took 3 bases from V and 2 from J, leaving 17 bases between them. CDR3 in amino acids: CASSDAGLTVGNQPQHF. In DNA, the CDR3 is TGTGCCAGCAGTGACGCCGGACTGACAGTCGGCAATCAGCCCCAGCATTTT.

The chain links TRBV7-8 to TRBJ1-5; D unresolved. The V end was cut by 1 base, the J end by 0 bases, with 13 bases between. The CDR3 runs to 17 residues. The V gene's germline CDR1 is SGHVS and CDR2 FQNEAQ. This CDR3 reads CASSLGPVGYSNQPQHF. CDR3 nucleotides: TGTGCCAGCAGCTTAGGTCCTGTAGGGTATAGCAATCAGCCCCAGCATTTT.

J is TRBJ2-1 and V is TRBV5-1; maybe TRBD2 (5 bases). The ends were cut back, 0 bases at V and 1 base at J, with 5 bases in the middle. Germline V CDR1 and CDR2: SGHRS, YFSETQ. CDR3 length: 14 amino acids. In DNA form, the CDR3 reads TGCGCCAGCAGCTTGGAGCGGTCCTACAATGAGCAGTTCTTC. This sequence encodes CASSLERSYNEQFF.

The rearrangement links TRBV5-1 to TRBJ1-3, with TRBD1 matching over 7 bases. From germline, CDR1 is SGHRS and CDR2 YFSETQ. J lost 2 bases, V lost 4 bases, and 12 bases had no gene match. CDR3 length: 17 residues. The CDR3: CASSRVPQGSTGNTIYF. CDR3 DNA: TGCGCCAGCAGCCGGGTGCCACAGGGGAGTACTGGAAACACCATATATTTT.

The V gene is TRBV7-3, the J gene TRBJ2-5; 8 nucleotides line up with TRBD2. The CDR3 is 15 amino acids. The ends lost 5 bases at V and 1 base at J; junction bases unmatched: 6. The germline V gene has CDR1 SGHTA and CDR2 FQGTGA. CDR3 in DNA: TGTGCCAGCAGCGCCAGCGGGGGTCTCCAAGAGACCCAGTACTTC. This encodes CASSASGGLQETQYF. The complete variable domain, with remaining parts taken from reference TRBV7-3 and TRBJ2-5, reads GAGVSQTPSNKVTEKGKYVELRCDPISGHTALYWYRQSLGQGPEFLIYFQGTGAADDSGLPNDRFFAVRPEGSVSTLKIQRTERGDSAVYLCASSASGGLQETQYFGPGTRLLVL.

V is TRBV5-1 and J is TRBJ2-7; maybe TRBD2 (5 bases). V lost 0 bases to trimming and J lost 3 bases, with 7 bases between them. The CDR3 contains 13 residues. CDR1 SGHRS and CDR2 YFSETQ come from the germline V gene. CDR3 in amino acids: CASSLVGNYEQYF. CDR3 coding DNA: TGCGCCAGCAGCTTGGTCGGGAACTACGAGCAGTACTTC.

The chain joins TRBV7-9 to TRBJ1-3, with 7 bases that match TRBD1. Losses at the gene ends were 5 bases for V and 0 bases for J; bases not matched to a gene: 7. CDR1 and CDR2 from the germline V gene are SEHNR and FQNEAQ (reference sequence). The CDR3 loop spans 16 amino acids. CDR3 in DNA: TGTGCCAGCAGCACCGCAGGGGGTTACTCTGGAAACACCATATATTTT. This encodes CASSTAGGYSGNTIYF.

This chain connects TRBV5-1 to TRBJ2-7; the match to TRBD2 covers 7 bases. The trim removed 0 bases at V and 10 bases at J, leaving 7 bases unmatched. The CDR3 sequence is 13 residues long. Germline CDR1 reads SGHRS; CDR2 reads YFSETQ. The CDR3 region is CASSLEGLAEQYF. The DNA for the CDR3 is TGCGCCAGCAGCTTGGAAGGCCTAGCGGAACAGTACTTC. Variable domain in full (rest from reference TRBV5-1 and TRBJ2-7): KAGVTQTPRYLIKTRGQQVTLSCSPISGHRSVSWYQQTPGQGLQFLFEYFSETQRNKGNFPGRFSGRQFSNSRSEMNVSTLELGDSALYLCASSLEGLAEQYFGPGTRLTVT.

The CDR3 is CASSFEGGLEQYF. DNA of the CDR3: TGTGCCAGCAGTTTCGAAGGTGGGCTGGAGCAGTACTTC. The chain uses TRBV12-3 or TRBV12-4 and TRBJ2-7; D is ambiguous. V was clipped by 3 bases and J by 7 bases, with 13 bases between them. The CDR3 runs 13 residues.

A word on this clone: An end of the junction does not agree with germline; a read error may underlie this. V is TRBV6-1 and J is TRBJ1-2; D not certain. This CDR3 is built from 15 residues. Germline lookup yields CDR1 MNHNS and CDR2 SASEGT. The CDR3 protein is CASREGTLSGYGYTF. The CDR3 nucleotides read TGTGCCAGCAGAGAAGGAACACTGAGCGGCTATGGCTACACCTTC.